This T cell receptor (beta chain) was profiled in a study of blood T cell repertoires in COVID-19. At the level of the study: The cDNA or gDNA used as material had been derived from T cells, B-cell-depleted T cells, or PBMCs.

Germline values: CDR1 SGHTA, CDR2 FQGNSA. J lost 4 bases, V lost 2 bases, and 7 bases had no gene match. This CDR3 is built from 17 residues. Authors' methods: Reference gene primers were amplified, and this amplification served to estimate nucleated cell counts. TCRdb keeps only in-frame clones here, not all; method: immunoSEQ multiplex PCR. The V and J calls and clone size are taken from that table; D and trimming were inferred from the DNA. This table has 200,000 to 250,000 clones, around 84% appearing once. The source of this sequence is an elderly man with acute or convalescent COVID-19. The chain employs TRBV7-2 and TRBJ2-2, with TRBD2 matching over 10 bases. The sequenced sample consisted of peripheral blood. CDR3 coding DNA: TGTGCCAGCAGCTTATGGGCGGCTAGCGGGGGCACCGGGGAGCTGTTTTTT. Its translation: CASSLWAASGGTGELFF.